This T cell receptor (beta chain) was retrieved from a study of blood T cell repertoires in COVID-19. The wider study: The United States, Italy and Spain supplied acute and convalescent COVID-19 samples. PBMCs, B-cell-depleted T cells, or T cells were the source of the cDNA or gDNA that made up the material.

In the authors' methods: Estimation of nucleated cell counts relied on the amplification of reference gene primers. Clones were read by immunoSEQ multiplex PCR, and TCRdb kept only the in-frame ones, dropping some. V, J and clone size reflect that table, while D and trimming were determined from the DNA. The table includes about 130,000 clones, approximately 89% detected once. This CDR3 has 14 residues. CDR1 is SNHLY, CDR2 FYNNEI, per germline. V gave up 6 bases and J gave up 5 bases; unmatched junction bases: 9. The chain employs TRBV2 and TRBJ1-1; 7 bases are a match to TRBD1. Sequenced input: peripheral blood. The source of this sequence is a woman aged 55 to 70 with acute or convalescent COVID-19. CDR3 loop: CASRRRDRLTEAFF. In nucleotides, the CDR3 is TGTGCCAGCAGACGAAGGGACAGACTAACTGAAGCTTTCTTT.